One sample yielded the 22 T cell receptor beta chains listed below, sequenced in a study of T cells in Graves' hyperthyroidism and ophthalmopathy (dated by TCRdb to the late 2010s). Library generation was performed with multiplex PCR. These reads were obtained on an Illumina HiSeq 2000. Amplification of TCR beta CDR3 regions was carried out from RNA transcripts. For the first round of RT-PCR on the TCR CDR3, the HTBI primer set was used together with the Qiagen OneStep RT-PCR kit. TCRdb reprocessed the public reads (quality trimming at Q25 with fastp, clone calling with MiXCR) and kept in-frame beta chains. Duplicate CDR3 protein sequences are folded into a single record with the most common DNA and genes. The sample table lists 350,000 to 450,000 distinct CDR3 sequences, 14% of them with a count of one. The biggest ten clones account for 8% to 13% of the sample. Sequencing was carried out using blood. The source of these receptors is a woman aged 55-69 years with Graves' hyperthyroidism.

This clonotype was detected a few times. One end of the junction does not line up with germline, which may come from a read error. The rearrangement links TRBV29-1 to TRBJ2-3, with TRBD1 as a possible D gene (5 bases). CDR3 size: 13 residues. Germline CDR1 is SQVTM and CDR2 is ANQGSEA. The CDR3 loop is CSGSAVSTGTQYF. CDR3 coding DNA: TGCAGCGGTAGTGCCGTTAGCACAGGTACGCAGTATTTT.

This clonotype occurred many times. The chain is built from TRBV7-9 and TRBJ1-2; D is uncertain. Germline values: CDR1 SEHNR, CDR2 FQNEAQ (reference sequence). Trimming removed 4 bases at V and 4 bases at J, with 10 bases between. The CDR3 consists of 13 residues. The CDR3 sequence is CASSSETPYGYTF. Written as DNA, the CDR3 is TGTGCCAGCAGCTCCGAAACCCCCTATGGCTACACCTTC.

For this clonotype: This may stem from a read error, because a much larger clone lies one nucleotide away. The chain links TRBV15 to TRBJ1-5, with D uncertain. V was trimmed by 4 bases and J by 3 bases, leaving 7 bases between them. In germline, CDR1 is LNHNV, CDR2 YYDKDF (reference sequence). The CDR3 covers 13 residues. As DNA, the CDR3 is TGTGCCACCAGCATGGGGTCCAATCAGCCCCAGCATTTT. This translates into CATSMGSNQPQHF.

This clonotype was seen a few times. The chain uses TRBV5-1 and TRBJ1-2, with D maybe TRBD1 (5 bases). V lost 4 bases to trimming and J lost 3 bases, with 19 bases between them. CDR1 and CDR2 from the germline V gene are SGHRS and YFSETQ. The CDR3 has 16 residues. CDR3 sequence (DNA): TGCGCCAGCAGCCGGGTGGGGGGAAATGAACACTATGGCTACACCTTC. Translated: CASSRVGGNEHYGYTF.

The rearrangement links TRBV7-9 to TRBJ1-4, with a weak D call TRBD1 (6 bases). Germline V gene sequence: CDR1 SEHNR, CDR2 FQNEAQ (reference sequence). The ends were cut back, 4 bases at V and 10 bases at J, with 13 bases in the middle. The CDR3 runs 13 residues. The CDR3 region is CASSSGDLGKLFF. In DNA form, the CDR3 reads TGTGCCAGCAGCTCAGGGGACTTGGGAAAACTGTTTTTT.

The rearrangement links TRBV28 to TRBJ1-2; TRBD1 might be the D (6 bases). Germline V lookup: CDR1 MDHEN, CDR2 SYDVKM. The CDR3 is 13 residues long. V was shortened by 6 bases and J by 8 bases, with 16 bases between the two germline ends. The CDR3 loop reads CASSLTGLEGYTF. The CDR3 DNA follows: TGTGCCAGCAGCCTTACAGGGCTGGAGGGCTACACCTTC.

This chain links TRBV5-1 with TRBJ2-7; 12 positions match TRBD2. This CDR3 region has 16 residues. Germline assignment: CDR1 SGHRS and CDR2 YFSETQ. V gave up 0 bases and J gave up 7 bases; unmatched junction bases: 8. CDR3 DNA: TGCGCCAGCAGCTTGGCCCGGACTAGCGGGACTCGGGAGCAGTACTTC. This translates into CASSLARTSGTREQYF.

This clonotype came up many times. The rearrangement links TRBV27 to TRBJ2-5; 11 bases match TRBD2. The V gene's germline CDR1 is MNHEY and CDR2 SMNVEV (reference sequence). CDR3 length equals 13 residues. V shed 8 bases, J shed 5 bases, and the junction held 4 bases outside the gene matches. The CDR3 reads CASASGRSETQYF. The CDR3 DNA is TGTGCCAGCGCTAGCGGGAGGTCGGAGACCCAGTACTTC.

This clonotype has ten or more counts. The chain carries TRBV29-1 and TRBJ2-1; the match to TRBD1 covers 10 bases. Germline trimming cut 1 base from V and 5 bases from J; bases unmatched to any gene: 2. The CDR3 consists of 14 residues. Germline-derived CDR1 and CDR2 are SQVTM and ANQGSEA. In nucleotides, the CDR3 is TGCAGCGTTGAAGTTGGGACAGGGGACAATGAGCAGTTCTTC. Encoded protein: CSVEVGTGDNEQFF.

In its sample, this clonotype was seen a few times. The J gene is TRBJ2-1, the V gene TRBV7-9; TRBD2 matches at 8 bases. The J segment lost 7 bases and the V segment lost 6 bases, leaving 11 bases of the junction unmatched. The CDR3 runs to 15 residues. Germline loops: CDR1 SEHNR, CDR2 FQNEAQ (reference sequence). CDR3 nucleotides: TGTGCCAGCAGTAGGCGGGCGGGAGGTACTAATGAGCAGTTCTTC. Its protein is CASSRRAGGTNEQFF.

This clonotype has only a few counts. The chain joins TRBV12-3 or TRBV12-4 to TRBJ2-3; 8 nucleotides match TRBD2. The CDR3 totals 16 residues. Trimming at V came to 5 bases and at J to 0 bases, leaving 7 bases not matched to a gene. CDR3 DNA sequence: TGTGCCAGCAGTCACGGACTAGCCGCTAGCACAGATACGCAGTATTTT. Translation gives CASSHGLAASTDTQYF.

The chain has TRBV7-3 and TRBJ2-2, with D perhaps TRBD1 (6 bases). Trimming took off 1 base at V and 4 bases at J, with 16 bases between the two ends. This CDR3 is 17 amino acids long. Germline CDR1 SGHTA, CDR2 FQGTGA. As DNA, the CDR3 is TGTGCCAGCAGCTTAAACGGACTGGGGGCGCTCACCGGGGAGCTGTTTTTT. Translation: CASSLNGLGALTGELFF.

This sequence joins TRBV2 and TRBJ2-2, with D hard to call. Trimming removed 4 bases from V and 5 bases from J, with 14 bases in between. This CDR3 comprises 15 residues. Looked up from germline, CDR1 is SNHLY and CDR2 is FYNNEI. In DNA form, the CDR3 reads TGTGCCAGCAGTGTTGGCCCGGGCCGGACCGGGGAGCTGTTTTTT. It is translated as CASSVGPGRTGELFF.

This clonotype was seen more than once but under ten times. One end of the junction varies from germline; a read error may be responsible. The rearrangement uses TRBV28 and TRBJ1-2; no reliable D call. Germline V gene lookup returns CDR1 MDHEN and CDR2 SYDVKM. CDR3 length equals 13 residues. The CDR3 is CASSQSINYGCTF. CDR3 nucleotide sequence: TGTGCCAGCAGTCAATCTATCAACTATGGCTGCACCTTC.

The chain combines TRBV7-6 with TRBJ2-1; 8 nucleotides line up with TRBD2. From germline, CDR1 is SGHVS and CDR2 FNYEAQ. The CDR3 runs 14 residues. The V and J ends lost 4 bases and 8 bases, in that order; junction bases with no gene match: 7. This CDR3 reads CASSYGTSRDEQFF. In DNA form, the CDR3 reads TGTGCCAGCAGCTACGGGACTAGTCGCGATGAGCAGTTCTTC.

The chain combines TRBV14 with TRBJ2-5; 16 nucleotides line up with TRBD2. Germline CDR1 is SGHDN and CDR2 is FVKESK. J gave up 5 bases and V 3 bases, and 6 bases lay outside the gene matches. This CDR3 is built from 17 residues. CDR3 in amino acids: CASSQGLAGGPGETQYF. In nucleotides, the CDR3 is TGTGCCAGCAGCCAGGGACTAGCGGGAGGGCCGGGGGAGACCCAGTACTTC. The whole variable domain, remainder taken from reference TRBV14 and TRBJ2-5, is EAGVTQFPSHSVIEKGQTVTLRCDPISGHDNLYWYRRVMGKEIKFLLHFVKESKQDESGMPNNRFLAERTGGTYSTLKVQPAELEDSGVYFCASSQGLAGGPGETQYFGPGTRLLVL.

This clonotype was observed at least ten times. V gene TRBV28 combines with J gene TRBJ2-7; TRBD1 agrees at 8 bases. V was pared by 6 bases and J by 2 bases, with 3 bases of the junction left unmatched. CDR3 size: 13 residues. The germline gives CDR1 MDHEN, CDR2 SYDVKM. CDR3 loop: CASREGQAYEQYF. The CDR3 bases are TGTGCCAGCAGAGAGGGACAGGCCTACGAGCAGTACTTC.

The chain is built from TRBV19 and TRBJ1-2, with a weak D call TRBD1 (6 bases). The ends were cut back, 4 bases at V and 9 bases at J, with 15 bases in the middle. Germline-derived CDR1 and CDR2 are LNHDA and SQIVND (reference sequence). This CDR3 contains 13 residues. The chain's CDR3 is CASSSYREGRYTF. As DNA, the CDR3 is TGTGCCAGTAGTAGCTACAGGGAAGGGCGCTACACCTTC.

At least ten counts were recorded for this clonotype. V gene TRBV9 combines with J gene TRBJ2-3; tentatively, D is TRBD2 (5 bases). The CDR3 extends over 13 amino acids. Trimming stripped 3 bases from V and 0 bases from J, with 5 bases between. Per germline, CDR1 SGDLS and CDR2 YYNGEE. CDR3 sequence (DNA): TGTGCCAGCAGCGGGACTAGCACAGATACGCAGTATTTT. Translation: CASSGTSTDTQYF. Using reference TRBV9 and TRBJ2-3 for the parts outside the CDR3, the full variable domain is DSGVTQTPKHLITATGQRVTLRCSPRSGDLSVYWYQQSLDQGLQFLIQYYNGEERAKGNILERFSAQQFPDLHSELNLSSLELGDSALYFCASSGTSTDTQYFGPGTRLTVL.

This clonotype was counted at least ten times. This rearrangement joins TRBV6-6 to TRBJ2-1; 13 bases are a match to TRBD2. V gave up 2 bases and J gave up 8 bases; unmatched junction bases: 3. The CDR3 is 15 amino acids. CDR1 and CDR2 (germline): MNHNY, SVGAGI (reference sequence). The CDR3 DNA sequence: TGTGCCAGCAGTTACGGACTAGCGGGAGTCTATGAGCAGTTCTTC. Its translation is CASSYGLAGVYEQFF.

This clonotype was recorded many times. The chain carries TRBV7-9 and TRBJ2-3, with D possibly matching TRBD2 (5 bases). Germline lookup yields CDR1 SEHNR and CDR2 FQNEAQ (reference sequence). The CDR3 spans 20 residues. V was trimmed by 2 bases and J by 4 bases, leaving 28 bases between them. The CDR3 is CASSLRRTPRGGLGADTQYF. The DNA of the CDR3 is TGTGCCAGCAGCTTACGTAGAACGCCTCGCGGCGGACTGGGTGCAGATACGCAGTATTTT.

This clonotype has ten or more counts. The chain uses TRBV27 and TRBJ2-6; 9 nucleotides match TRBD1. This CDR3 is 20 amino acids long. Trimming removed 6 bases from V and 0 bases from J; junction bases left unmatched: 15. Looked up from germline, CDR1 is MNHEY and CDR2 is SMNVEV (reference sequence). CDR3 sequence: CASSRLGWTGVYSGANVLTF. The CDR3, as DNA: TGTGCCAGCAGCCGCTTAGGGTGGACAGGGGTCTACTCTGGGGCCAACGTCCTGACTTTC.